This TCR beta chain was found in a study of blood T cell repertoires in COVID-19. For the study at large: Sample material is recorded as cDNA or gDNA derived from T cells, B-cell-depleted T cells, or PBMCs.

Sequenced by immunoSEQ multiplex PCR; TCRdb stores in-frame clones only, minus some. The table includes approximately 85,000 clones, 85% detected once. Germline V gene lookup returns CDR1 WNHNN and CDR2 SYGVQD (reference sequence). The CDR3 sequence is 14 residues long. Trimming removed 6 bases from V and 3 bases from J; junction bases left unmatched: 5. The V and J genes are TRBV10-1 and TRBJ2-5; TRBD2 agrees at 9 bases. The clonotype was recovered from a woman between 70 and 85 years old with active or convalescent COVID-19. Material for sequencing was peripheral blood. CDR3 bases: TGCGCCAGCAGCCTAGCGGGGAGGGAAGAGACCCAGTACTTC. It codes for CASSLAGREETQYF.